This TCR beta chain comes out of a study of STAT3 mutations in large granular lymphocyte leukemia (dated by TCRdb to between 2018 and 2021). The study in broad terms: Roughly half of the T-LGLL patients who were sequenced longitudinally carried canonical activating STAT3 mutations. One or more immunosuppressive therapy regimens were given to more than half of T-LGLL patients, and hematologic response was seen in over 35% of the treated patients. Patients with T-cell large granular lymphocyte leukemia underwent serial deep sequencing of TCRbeta CDR3 and STAT3 to reconstruct clonal hierarchy and dynamics. From an initial cohort of approximately 200 LGL patients, some 17 representative T-LGLL cases were chosen for longitudinal sequencing of TCRbeta and STAT3. As controls, the study also included longitudinal sequencing of a couple of patients with natural killer LGL leukemia. Each patient was sequenced at an average of roughly 3.7 time points, ranging from 2 to 8 samplings.

Results and caveats for the whole study, not just this receptor: TCR clonotype switching after therapy was observed in 6 of 18 patients, and all newly emerging clones were found to be STAT3 wild type. Every T-LGLL patient showed at least one immunodominant TCRbeta clonotype, and about half showed multiple immunodominant subclonotypes. Since codominant clonotypes persisted in some patients, a small but highly pathogenic clone may have gone undetected. Because no samples were available when a clone first appeared, clonal expansion had to be inferred from samplings taken at other points. The linking of therapy response to changes in TCR clonal burden was complicated by variable intervals between samplings and differing treatment regimens. In several patients, dominant TCR clone burden exceeded STAT3 mutant burden, suggesting STAT3 mutation arose secondarily within a pre-expanded clone.

For this chain, trimming is 1 base at the V end and 3 bases at the J end, and the number of junction bases without a gene match is 1. The CDR3 runs 15 residues from the cysteine to the phenylalanine. The only DNA kept is the CDR3, 45 bases in frame from the first base. The germline V gene encodes CDR1 SGHAT and CDR2 FQNNGV. DNA was extracted from blood mononuclear cells, with the same DNA used for both TCR and STAT3 sequencing. TCRbeta libraries were sequenced on an Illumina MiSeq, averaging around 40,000 productive templates per sample. Multiplex PCR amplification was used to generate TCRbeta CDR3 libraries with the immunoSEQ assay. The study's processing was this. Repertoire diversity was calculated as previously defined, and values close to 0 indicated extremely monoclonal samples. This is the immuneACCESS table as TCRdb keeps it, with only in-frame sequences that have V and J called. A part of the clones is gone; compared with another copy, unresolved V genes explain less than half, and the rest is unexplained. Clone size and V and J calls were adopted from that table, with D and trimming inferred from the DNA. For this sample there are more than 9,500 clones; more than 75% appear just once. The ten largest make up less than 50% of the sample.

A note on this clone: The clone's antigen remains unknown. Base qualities are missing; no much larger clone stands one base away.

Sequencing was performed on peripheral blood mononuclear cells. The rearranged chain carries TRBV11-2 and TRBJ2-5, with 11 bases matching TRBD1. This clonotype was sampled from a man between 60 and 75 years old with T-cell large granular lymphocyte leukemia. Some clones in this sample may be carry-over from other donors' samples. The age is the age at diagnosis. The CDR3 reads as follows: CASSLGTGGKETQYF. The sequence in DNA is TGTGCCAGCAGCTTAGGGACAGGGGGCAAAGAGACCCAGTACTTC.